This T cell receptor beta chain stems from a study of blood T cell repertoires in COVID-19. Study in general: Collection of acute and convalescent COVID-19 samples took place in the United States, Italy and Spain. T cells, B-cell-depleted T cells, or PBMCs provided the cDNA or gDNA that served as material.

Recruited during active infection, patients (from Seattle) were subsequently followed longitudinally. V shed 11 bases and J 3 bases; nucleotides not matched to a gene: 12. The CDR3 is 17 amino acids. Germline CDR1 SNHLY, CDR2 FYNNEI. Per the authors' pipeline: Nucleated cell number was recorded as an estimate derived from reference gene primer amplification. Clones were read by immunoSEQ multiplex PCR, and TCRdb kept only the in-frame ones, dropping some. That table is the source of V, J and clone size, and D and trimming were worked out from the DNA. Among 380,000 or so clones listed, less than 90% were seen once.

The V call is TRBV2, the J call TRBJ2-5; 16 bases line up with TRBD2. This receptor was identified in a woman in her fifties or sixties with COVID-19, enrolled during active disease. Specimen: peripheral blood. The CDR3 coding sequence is TGTGCCTACTCCGGGACTAGCGGGGGGGGGAAAAAAGAGACCCAGTACTTC. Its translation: CAYSGTSGGGKKETQYF. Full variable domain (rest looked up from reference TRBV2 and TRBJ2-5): EPEVTQTPSHQVTQMGQEVILRCVPISNHLYFYWYRQILGQKVEFLVSFYNNEISEKSEIFDDQFSVERPDGSNFTLKIRSTKLEDSAMYFCAYSGTSGGGKKETQYFGPGTRLLVL.